This T cell receptor beta chain was sequenced in a study of T-cell reconstitution after alpha-beta-depleted transplantation in children. CDR1 is MNHEY, CDR2 SVGAGI, per germline. The CDR3 sequence is 12 residues long. Trimming removed 8 bases from V and 8 bases from J, with 13 bases in between. Unique molecular identifiers featured in how the TCRbeta library was prepared. One entry per CDR3 protein, called by TCRdb with MiXCR from the PCR reads. The table lists just under 350,000 distinct CDR3 sequences, roughly 16% of them singletons. The sequencing here drew on PBMCs, mostly from graft donor cells, taken 360 days after TCRalphabeta/CD19-depleted stem cell transplant. The sequence derives from a male patient under 10 years old who had a stem cell transplant for acute lymphoblastic leukemia, so the T cells may come from the graft donor. The chain combines TRBV6-5 with TRBJ2-1; D may correspond to TRBD1 or TRBD2 (5 bases each). In nucleotides, the CDR3 is TGTGCCAGCTGGGGGTTTAGGGATGAGCAGTTCTTC. Its protein is CASWGFRDEQFF.